These 18 T cell receptor beta chains were all obtained from the same sample, sequenced in a study of blood T cell repertoires in COVID-19. Produced via immunoSEQ multiplex PCR; TCRdb's table is partial and in-frame only. The sample consists of fewer than 350,000 clones, 80% to 90% of them appearing once. The sequencing sample was made of PBMCs or T cells enriched from blood (not recorded which). The source is a man younger than 45 who had recovered from COVID-19.

The rearrangement joins TRBV29-1 to TRBJ2-1; TRBD2 matches at 15 bases. The CDR3 consists of 16 residues. Germline CDR1 SQVTM, CDR2 ANQGSEA. V shed 4 bases and J 4 bases; nucleotides not matched to a gene: 5. The CDR3: CSVVYGTSGGYNEQFF. The CDR3 DNA follows: TGCAGCGTTGTCTACGGGACTAGCGGGGGGTACAATGAGCAGTTCTTC.

This chain links TRBV27 with TRBJ1-6; D may be TRBD1 (6 bases). CDR1 and CDR2 (germline): MNHEY, SMNVEV (reference sequence). The CDR3 consists of 14 residues. Trimming left V 3 bases short and J 9 bases short, with 12 bases between. The CDR3 nucleotides are TGTGCCAGCAGTTTTTACGGGACAAGTTCACCCCTCCACTTT. Its translation is CASSFYGTSSPLHF.

The chain combines TRBV11-1 with TRBJ1-1; D is perhaps TRBD1 (6 bases). This CDR3 contains 15 residues. Trimming removed 1 base from V and 0 bases from J, with 9 bases in between. Looked up from germline, CDR1 is SGHAT and CDR2 is FQDESV (reference sequence). CDR3 residues: CASSLERTVNTEAFF. The CDR3 DNA follows: TGTGCCAGCAGCTTAGAGAGGACAGTGAACACTGAAGCTTTCTTT. Complete variable domain (other parts from reference TRBV11-1 and TRBJ1-1): EAEVAQSPRYKITEKSQAVAFWCDPISGHATLYWYRQILGQGPELLVQFQDESVVDDSQLPKDRFSAERLKGVDSTLKIQPAELGDSAMYLCASSLERTVNTEAFFGQGTRLTVV.

V gene TRBV4-3 combines with J gene TRBJ2-7; 7 bases are a match to TRBD2. CDR3 length equals 15 residues. V trimming: 2 bases; J trimming: 4 bases; junction bases outside the gene matches: 8. Germline assignment: CDR1 LGHNA and CDR2 YSLEER. The CDR3 region has the DNA TGCGCCAGCAGCCAATTTGGCGGGGGAGGATACGAGCAGTACTTC. Its translation is CASSQFGGGGYEQYF.

The J gene is TRBJ1-3, the V gene TRBV25-1; the D is unclear. The CDR3 consists of 12 residues. The V and J ends lost 6 bases and 7 bases respectively, with 10 bases between them. Germline assignment: CDR1 MGHDK and CDR2 SYGVNS. The CDR3: CASRSGGNTIYF. CDR3 nucleotides: TGTGCCAGCAGGAGCGGTGGGAACACCATATATTTT.

In this sample, this clone turned up once. As DNA, the CDR3 is TGTGCCAGCTCACCAATGCGGGGAGGCCTGGGGGATACGCAGTATTTT. Translation: CASSPMRGGLGDTQYF. V is TRBV18 and J is TRBJ2-3; possibly TRBD2 for D (6 bases). In germline, CDR1 is KGHSH, CDR2 LQKENI. CDR3 length: 16 residues. The V gene lost 2 bases and the J gene lost 6 bases, with 18 bases spanning the gap.

The chain has TRBV5-4 and TRBJ2-3; D gene ambiguous. Germline V gene lookup returns CDR1 SGHNT and CDR2 YYREEE (reference sequence). V shed 1 base and J shed 3 bases, with 12 bases lying between them. The CDR3 covers 15 residues. CDR3 in DNA: TGTGCCAGCAGCTTGTCTCGGTCCTCAACAGATACGCAGTATTTT. It translates to CASSLSRSSTDTQYF.

The chain has TRBV19 and TRBJ2-1, with D hard to call. The V and J ends lost 0 bases and 0 bases respectively, with 9 bases between them. Germline lookup yields CDR1 LNHDA and CDR2 SQIVND (reference sequence). The CDR3 covers 16 residues. The CDR3 DNA follows: TGTGCCAGTAGTATAGAAGCAGGATCCTCCTACAATGAGCAGTTCTTC. As protein: CASSIEAGSSYNEQFF.

Only a few counts were recorded for this clone. V usage is TRBV9 and J usage is TRBJ2-3, with 7 bases aligning to TRBD1. The CDR3 is 16 residues long. Germline values: CDR1 SGDLS, CDR2 YYNGEE. V gave up 3 bases and J gave up 6 bases; unmatched junction bases: 13. The CDR3 region is CASSAGTVGNRDTQYF. The DNA of the CDR3 is TGTGCCAGCAGCGCCGGGACAGTTGGAAATCGGGATACGCAGTATTTT.

V is TRBV2 and J is TRBJ1-2; 7 bases fit TRBD1. The CDR3 spans 13 residues. Germline V lookup: CDR1 SNHLY, CDR2 FYNNEI. With 6 bases clipped from V and 4 bases from J, the junction kept 5 bases outside the gene matches. The CDR3: CASRGDSLYGYTF. The CDR3 DNA is TGTGCCAGCAGGGGGGACAGTCTCTATGGCTACACCTTC.

The chain joins TRBV15 to TRBJ1-4; D is possibly TRBD1 (6 bases). Trimming cost V 0 bases and J 5 bases, with 7 bases left between them. The CDR3 has 14 amino acids. Germline CDR1 LNHNV, CDR2 YYDKDF (reference sequence). DNA for the CDR3: TGTGCCACCAGCAGAGACAGGGGAAATGAAAAACTGTTTTTT. Translated: CATSRDRGNEKLFF.

The chain recombines TRBV9 with TRBJ2-1; the D is unclear. Germline CDR1 SGDLS, CDR2 YYNGEE. V lost 4 bases and J 5 bases, leaving 10 bases between the germline ends. This CDR3 contains 13 residues. This CDR3 reads CASSLSHDNEQFF. The CDR3 coding sequence is TGTGCCAGCAGCTTAAGCCACGACAATGAGCAGTTCTTC.

This clone showed up many times. This chain joins TRBV7-8 and TRBJ1-2; D unclear. Per the germline V gene, CDR1 is SGHVS and CDR2 is FQNEAQ. CDR3 size: 11 residues. V gave up 3 bases and J gave up 8 bases, with 7 bases separating them. The CDR3 sequence: CASSFGQGYTF. The CDR3 DNA is TGTGCCAGCAGCTTTGGGCAGGGCTACACCTTC.

The chain has TRBV4-1 and TRBJ2-7, with 8 bases matching TRBD1. With V trimmed by 5 bases and J by 4 bases, 7 bases remained unmatched. Per germline, CDR1 MGHRA and CDR2 YSYEKL. This CDR3 has 14 amino acids. This chain's CDR3 is CASSTTGTGYEQYF. The CDR3 coding sequence is TGCGCCAGCAGCACCACCGGGACAGGATACGAGCAGTACTTC.

The chain links TRBV19 to TRBJ2-2; perhaps TRBD1 as D (5 bases). CDR3 size: 14 residues. With 5 bases removed from V and 0 bases from J, the gap between germline ends came to 7 bases. Germline lookup yields CDR1 LNHDA and CDR2 SQIVND (reference sequence). CDR3 in amino acids: CASSQQANTGELFF. The DNA for the CDR3 is TGTGCCAGTAGTCAACAGGCGAACACCGGGGAGCTGTTTTTT.

The chain couples TRBV5-4 to TRBJ2-5, with unresolved D. Trimming took off 1 base at V and 2 bases at J, with 9 bases between the two ends. The CDR3 totals 14 residues. Germline CDR1 reads SGHNT; CDR2 reads YYREEE (reference sequence). CDR3 loop: CASSLSGLQETQYF. CDR3 nucleotides: TGTGCCAGCAGCTTGTCAGGCCTACAAGAGACCCAGTACTTC.

V gene TRBV24-1 combines with J gene TRBJ2-2; no clear D. The CDR3 spans 14 residues. Germline V CDR1 and CDR2: KGHDR, SFDVKD. V lost 10 bases and J 1 base, leaving 12 bases between the germline ends. The CDR3 nucleotides are TGTGCCACGGCCGCCCGAAGGAACACCGGGGAGCTGTTTTTT. Translation: CATAARRNTGELFF.

This clone has a count of ten or more. The chain carries TRBV25-1 and TRBJ2-1, with 8 bases matching TRBD2. The CDR3 is made up of 14 amino acids. With 5 bases clipped from V and 3 bases from J, the junction kept 3 bases outside the gene matches. Per the germline V gene, CDR1 is MGHDK and CDR2 is SYGVNS. Here the CDR3 reads CASSLAGYYNEQFF. CDR3 coding DNA: TGTGCCAGCAGTTTAGCGGGGTACTACAATGAGCAGTTCTTC.